The source of this T cell receptor beta chain is a study of T-cell reconstitution after alpha-beta-depleted transplantation in children. This clonotype was counted ten times or more. During its preparation, the TCRbeta library received unique molecular identifiers. TCRdb re-called the PCR reads with MiXCR, one entry per CDR3 protein. The sample lists 75,000 to 100,000 distinct CDR3 sequences; roughly 8.8% were seen once. The length of the CDR3 is 14 residues. In germline, CDR1 is DFQATT, CDR2 SNEGSKA (reference sequence). V was shortened by 0 bases and J by 8 bases, with 13 bases between the two germline ends.

This sample comprised PBMCs from the stem cell graft donor, obtained from the stem cell graft. The TCR comes from a human donor who donated a stem cell graft to a child with congenital amegakaryocytic thrombocytopenia. V and J are TRBV20-1 and TRBJ1-4, with D unclear. This CDR3 reads CSARDSAVQEKLFF. The CDR3 DNA follows: TGCAGTGCTAGAGATTCTGCAGTGCAGGAAAAACTGTTTTTT.